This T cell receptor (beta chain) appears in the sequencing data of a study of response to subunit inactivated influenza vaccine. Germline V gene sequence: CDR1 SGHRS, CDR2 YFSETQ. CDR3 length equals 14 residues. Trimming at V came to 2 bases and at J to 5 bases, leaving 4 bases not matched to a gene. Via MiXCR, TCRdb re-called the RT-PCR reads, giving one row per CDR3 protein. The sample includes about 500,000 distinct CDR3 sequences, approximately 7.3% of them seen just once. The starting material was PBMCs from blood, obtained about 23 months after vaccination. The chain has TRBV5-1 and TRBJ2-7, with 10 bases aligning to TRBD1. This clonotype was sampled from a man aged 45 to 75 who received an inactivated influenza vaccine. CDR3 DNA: TGCGCCAGCAGCTTCTTGGGACAGGGGAACGAGCAGTACTTC. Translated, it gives CASSFLGQGNEQYF. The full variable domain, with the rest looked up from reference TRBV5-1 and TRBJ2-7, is KAGVTQTPRYLIKTRGQQVTLSCSPISGHRSVSWYQQTPGQGLQFLFEYFSETQRNKGNFPGRFSGRQFSNSRSEMNVSTLELGDSALYLCASSFLGQGNEQYFGPGTRLTVT.